The 14 T cell receptor beta chains reported below all come from one sample, sequenced in a study of cytomegalovirus exposure and HLA in healthy donors. Primers included in the PCR were 60 Vbeta and 13 Jbeta primers. The table came from immunoSEQ multiplex PCR; TCRdb's copy has only in-frame clones and leaves some out. The table has around 110,000 clones, approximately 72% seen once. Input material: PBMCs. The receptors come from a man younger than 35 in good health and CMV-seronegative.

The chain employs TRBV19 and TRBJ2-7; D is perhaps TRBD1 (6 bases). The CDR3 spans 15 residues. V was clipped by 4 bases and J by 0 bases, with 13 bases between them. Per germline, CDR1 LNHDA and CDR2 SQIVND (reference sequence). The chain's CDR3 is CASSTPTGSSYEQYF. The CDR3 DNA is TGTGCCAGTAGTACACCAACAGGGTCCTCCTACGAGCAGTACTTC. Full variable domain (rest looked up from reference TRBV19 and TRBJ2-7): DGGITQSPKYLFRKEGQNVTLSCEQNLNHDAMYWYRQDPGQGLRLIYYSQIVNDFQKGDIAEGYSVSREKKESFPLTVTSAQKNPTAFYLCASSTPTGSSYEQYFGPGTRLTVT.

This clone showed up just a few times. CDR3 DNA: TGCAGCGTCGAGGGCCTAAATAACCAAGAGACCCAGTACTTC. Translation gives CSVEGLNNQETQYF. The chain carries TRBV29-1 and TRBJ2-5; possibly TRBD2 for D (5 bases). CDR3 length equals 14 residues. Trimming pared 6 bases from V and 0 bases from J, leaving 14 bases between. Germline V gene sequence: CDR1 SQVTM, CDR2 ANQGSEA.

The J gene is TRBJ2-1, the V gene TRBV7-6; 8 bases are a match to TRBD2. There are 19 residues in the CDR3. The germline CDR1 and CDR2 sequences are SGHVS and FNYEAQ. Trimming took 0 bases from V and 7 from J; bases not matched to a gene: 17. The CDR3 DNA reads TGTGCCAGCAGCTTAGCCCCAGGACTAGCCATCGCGGATGGGAATGAGCAGTTCTTC. Translation gives CASSLAPGLAIADGNEQFF.

This rearrangement joins TRBV6-6 to TRBJ2-5; D unclear. The CDR3 totals 13 residues. The V and J ends lost 6 bases and 4 bases respectively, with 12 bases between them. The germline V gene encodes CDR1 MNHNY and CDR2 SVGAGI (reference sequence). CDR3 amino acids: CASREVAGETQYF. CDR3 sequence (DNA): TGTGCCAGCAGAGAGGTGGCCGGAGAGACCCAGTACTTC.

V and J are TRBV28 and TRBJ2-1, with D perhaps matching TRBD2 (6 bases). Trimming pared 2 bases from V and 4 bases from J, leaving 18 bases between. CDR1 and CDR2 from the germline V gene are MDHEN and SYDVKM. The CDR3 has 17 residues. The CDR3 DNA is TGTGCCAGCAGTTTAAATTGGCGGGCGGGGCGTTACAATGAGCAGTTCTTC. It encodes CASSLNWRAGRYNEQFF.

About this clone itself: Its ends do not fully match the called genes, so a read error is possible. This chain links TRBV6-5 with TRBJ2-1, with D maybe TRBD1 (6 bases). Germline V gene lookup returns CDR1 MNHEY and CDR2 SVGAGI. The CDR3 totals 13 residues. The CDR3 sequence is CASSYSGDNERFF. The CDR3 DNA follows: TGTGCCAGCAGTTACTCTGGGGACAATGAGCGGTTCTTC.

V and J are TRBV13 and TRBJ2-7; TRBD1 might be the D (6 bases). The CDR3 covers 14 residues. Germline V gives CDR1 PRHDT, CDR2 FYEKMQ (reference sequence). V was clipped by 5 bases and J by 2 bases, with 13 bases between them. The CDR3 DNA reads as TGTGCCAGCAGCCAGACACAGGGACCCTACGAGCAGTACTTC. It encodes CASSQTQGPYEQYF.

The J gene is TRBJ1-5, the V gene TRBV5-1; D gene uncertain. The CDR3 length is 15 residues. CDR1 SGHRS and CDR2 YFSETQ come from the germline V gene. V was shortened by 4 bases and J by 0 bases, with 11 bases between the two germline ends. The CDR3 reads CASSAWPDSNQPQHF. DNA of the CDR3: TGCGCCAGCAGCGCCTGGCCAGATAGCAATCAGCCCCAGCATTTT.

The chain employs TRBV6-6 and TRBJ2-7, with D tentatively TRBD2 (6 bases). This CDR3 is built from 12 residues. Germline V CDR1 and CDR2: MNHNY, SVGAGI (reference sequence). Trimming left V 8 bases short and J 9 bases short, with 17 bases between. The CDR3: CASVGAGRGQYF. CDR3 sequence (DNA): TGTGCCAGCGTAGGGGCGGGGCGAGGGCAGTACTTC.

V is TRBV4-2 and J is TRBJ1-2, with D possibly TRBD1 on 6 matching bases. The CDR3 is made up of 15 amino acids. The germline V and J ends were trimmed by 1 base and 5 bases, with 14 bases remaining between them. Germline-derived CDR1 and CDR2 are LGHNA and YNFKEQ. In nucleotides, the CDR3 is TGTGCCAGCAGCCAAGCTCTGGACAGTTCGTATGGCTACACCTTC. It codes for CASSQALDSSYGYTF.

This chain links TRBV30 with TRBJ2-7; D unresolved. The germline V and J ends were trimmed by 1 base and 9 bases, with 7 bases remaining between them. CDR1 GTSNPN and CDR2 SVGIG come from the germline V gene (reference sequence). CDR3 size: 10 residues. This chain's CDR3 is CAWSGVSQYF. CDR3 sequence (DNA): TGTGCCTGGAGTGGCGTCTCGCAGTACTTC.

Turning to this clone: This sample also contains other DNA sequences that code for the same CDR3. The chain carries TRBV30 and TRBJ2-7; no clear D. This CDR3 has 12 residues. V was shortened by 3 bases and J by 0 bases, with 6 bases between the two germline ends. Germline CDR1 GTSNPN, CDR2 SVGIG (reference sequence). The CDR3 nucleotides are TGTGCCTGGAGGCCCAGCTCCTACGAGCAGTACTTC. Translated, it gives CAWRPSSYEQYF.

The V call is TRBV7-9, the J call TRBJ2-1, with 8 positions matching TRBD2. Per the germline V gene, CDR1 is SEHNR and CDR2 is FQNEAQ (reference sequence). V shed 7 bases and J 5 bases; nucleotides not matched to a gene: 10. The CDR3 covers 15 residues. This CDR3 reads CASTQTSDSHNEQFF. The CDR3 nucleotides read TGTGCCAGCACCCAGACTAGCGATAGCCACAATGAGCAGTTCTTC.

The CDR3 loop is CASRRGWGYGYTF. The CDR3 nucleotides read TGTGCCAGCCGGCGAGGGTGGGGCTATGGCTACACCTTC. The rearrangement links TRBV27 to TRBJ1-2; no clear D. The CDR3 has 13 residues. Germline V CDR1 and CDR2: MNHEY, SMNVEV (reference sequence). V was cut by 8 bases and J by 4 bases, with 14 bases left in between.